Listed below are T cell receptor beta chains from one sample, sequenced in a study of blood T cell repertoires in COVID-19. The repertoire was sequenced with immunoSEQ multiplex PCR; TCRdb's copy has only in-frame clones and lacks some. This sample has some 46,000 clones, with about 87% found just once. Sequencing was done on a sample of peripheral blood. Receptors were obtained from a man over 45 with acute or convalescent COVID-19. The CDR3 runs from the conserved cysteine through the conserved F or W. D genes are given only for firm matches. The size entry is marked missing in some rows and otherwise reads once, few, many or a size class.

CDR3 protein: CASKRTGPYEQYF
CDR3 DNA: TGTGCCAGCAAGCGTACAGGGCCTTACGAGCAGTACTTC
J gene: TRBJ2-7
D gene: NA
clone size: NA
V gene: TRBV13

CDR3 protein: CASSPQGYYGYTF
CDR3 DNA: TGTGCCAGCAGCCCTCAGGGATACTATGGCTACACCTTC
J gene: TRBJ1-2
D gene: NA
clone size: NA
V gene: TRBV14

CDR3 protein: CASSSQGSGDTQYF
CDR3 DNA: TGTGCCAGCAGTTCCCAGGGGAGTGGTGATACGCAGTATTTT
J gene: TRBJ2-3
D gene: NA
clone size: few
V gene: TRBV27

CDR3 protein: CASSYSKGDSPLHF
CDR3 DNA: TGTGCCAGCAGTTACTCGAAAGGAGATTCACCCCTCCACTTT
J gene: TRBJ1-6
D gene: NA
clone size: NA
V gene: TRBV6-2/TRBV6-3

CDR3 protein: CATSDLVGSSYNEQFF
CDR3 DNA: TGTGCCACCAGTGATTTGGTTGGGAGCTCCTACAATGAGCAGTTCTTC
J gene: TRBJ2-1
D gene: NA
clone size: NA
V gene: TRBV24-1

CDR3 protein: CANPPLNSYNEQFF
CDR3 DNA: TGTGCCAACCCCCCCCTAAACTCCTACAATGAGCAGTTCTTC
J gene: TRBJ2-1
D gene: NA
clone size: NA
V gene: TRBV28

CDR3 protein: CASSQVEGAGKQYF
CDR3 DNA: TGTGCCAGCAGCCAAGTCGAAGGGGCAGGCAAGCAGTACTTC
J gene: TRBJ2-7
D gene: NA
clone size: NA
V gene: TRBV3-1/TRBV3-2

CDR3 protein: CASSVIAGGNNEQFF
CDR3 DNA: TGTGCCAGCAGCGTAATAGCGGGGGGGAACAATGAGCAGTTCTTC
J gene: TRBJ2-1
D gene: TRBD2
clone size: once
V gene: TRBV11-3

CDR3 protein: CASSLAYTSGQTNEKLFF
CDR3 DNA: TGTGCCAGCAGCTTAGCATATACCTCTGGACAAACTAATGAAAAACTGTTTTTT
J gene: TRBJ1-4
D gene: NA
clone size: NA
V gene: TRBV7-6

CDR3 protein: CASSGGYYQETQYF
CDR3 DNA: TGTGCCAGCTCGGGGGGATACTACCAAGAGACCCAGTACTTC
J gene: TRBJ2-5
D gene: NA
clone size: NA
V gene: TRBV18

CDR3 protein: CASRKSGDNEQFF
CDR3 DNA: TGTGCCAGCAGAAAAAGCGGGGACAATGAGCAGTTCTTC
J gene: TRBJ2-1
D gene: TRBD2
clone size: NA
V gene: TRBV6-5

CDR3 protein: CASSPGGYGYTF
CDR3 DNA: TGTGCCAGCAGCCCAGGGGGATATGGCTACACCTTC
J gene: TRBJ1-2
D gene: TRBD1
clone size: once
V gene: TRBV14

CDR3 protein: CASSSQGNTEAFF
CDR3 DNA: TGTGCCAGCAGCTCACAGGGGAACACTGAAGCTTTCTTT
J gene: TRBJ1-1
D gene: NA
clone size: NA
V gene: TRBV7-2

CDR3 protein: CASSHLLDTQYF
CDR3 DNA: TGCGCCAGCAGCCACTTATTAGATACGCAGTATTTT
J gene: TRBJ2-3
D gene: NA
clone size: NA
V gene: TRBV4-1

CDR3 protein: CASSERLRAERGYTF
CDR3 DNA: TGTGCCAGCAGTGAAAGGTTGCGGGCAGAAAGGGGCTACACCTTC
J gene: TRBJ1-2
D gene: NA
clone size: once
V gene: TRBV2

CDR3 protein: CASSQTVAVNTIYF
CDR3 DNA: TGTGCCAGCAGCCAAACAGTCGCCGTAAACACCATATATTTT
J gene: TRBJ1-3
D gene: NA
clone size: NA
V gene: TRBV7-9

CDR3 protein: CSALGLTNTEAFF
CDR3 DNA: TGCAGCGCCTTGGGACTCACTAACACTGAAGCTTTCTTT
J gene: TRBJ1-1
D gene: NA
clone size: NA
V gene: TRBV29-1

CDR3 protein: CASSPLSGDLTGELFF
CDR3 DNA: TGTGCCAGCAGTCCGCTCAGCGGGGACCTCACCGGGGAGCTGTTTTTT
J gene: TRBJ2-2
D gene: TRBD2
clone size: NA
V gene: TRBV6-2/TRBV6-3

CDR3 protein: CASSYSGTGGNEQYF
CDR3 DNA: TGTGCCAGCAGTTACTCCGGGACAGGGGGCAACGAGCAGTACTTC
J gene: TRBJ2-7
D gene: TRBD1
clone size: NA
V gene: TRBV6-6

CDR3 protein: CASSESEGLSYNEQFF
CDR3 DNA: TGCGCCAGCAGTGAGTCGGAGGGACTCTCCTACAATGAGCAGTTCTTC
J gene: TRBJ2-1
D gene: NA
clone size: NA
V gene: TRBV10-1

CDR3 protein: CASSQVGERRDSPLHF
CDR3 DNA: TGTGCCAGCAGCCAAGTGGGAGAACGGAGGGATTCACCCCTCCACTTT
J gene: TRBJ1-6
D gene: NA
clone size: NA
V gene: TRBV4-2

CDR3 protein: CASSPSDSNQPQHF
CDR3 DNA: TGTGCCAGCAGCCCCAGCGATAGCAATCAGCCCCAGCATTTT
J gene: TRBJ1-5
D gene: NA
clone size: NA
V gene: TRBV9

CDR3 protein: CSVEDRGVSYEQYF
CDR3 DNA: TGCAGCGTTGAAGATCGGGGGGTTTCCTACGAGCAGTACTTC
J gene: TRBJ2-7
D gene: TRBD2
clone size: NA
V gene: TRBV29-1

CDR3 protein: CAWSEGGPQHF
CDR3 DNA: TGTGCCTGGAGTGAAGGGGGGCCCCAGCATTTT
J gene: TRBJ1-5
D gene: NA
clone size: NA
V gene: TRBV30

CDR3 protein: CATSDTGEKGETQYF
CDR3 DNA: TGTGCCACCAGTGACACGGGAGAAAAGGGTGAGACCCAGTACTTC
J gene: TRBJ2-5
D gene: NA
clone size: NA
V gene: TRBV24-1

CDR3 protein: CASSIGDSYQPQHF
CDR3 DNA: TGTGCCAGTAGTATCGGGGACAGTTATCAGCCCCAGCATTTT
J gene: TRBJ1-5
D gene: TRBD1
clone size: once
V gene: TRBV19

CDR3 protein: CASSQGLAGGLVVSETQYF
CDR3 DNA: TGTGCCAGCAGCCAAGGACTAGCGGGGGGGCTCGTCGTCTCAGAGACCCAGTACTTC
J gene: TRBJ2-5
D gene: TRBD2
clone size: NA
V gene: TRBV4-2

CDR3 protein: CASSPGTGGNQPQHF
CDR3 DNA: TGTGCCAGCAGTCCCGGGACAGGGGGGAATCAGCCCCAGCATTTT
J gene: TRBJ1-5
D gene: TRBD1
clone size: few
V gene: TRBV6-5

CDR3 protein: CASSIPRQPQHF
CDR3 DNA: TGTGCCAGTAGTATACCCAGACAGCCCCAGCATTTT
J gene: TRBJ1-5
D gene: NA
clone size: few
V gene: TRBV19

CDR3 protein: CASSTGVTYNSPLHF
CDR3 DNA: TGTGCCAGCAGTACAGGGGTTACCTATAATTCACCCCTCCACTTT
J gene: TRBJ1-6
D gene: TRBD1
clone size: NA
V gene: TRBV6-5

CDR3 protein: CASTRVDTEAFF
CDR3 DNA: TGTGCCAGCACGAGGGTCGACACTGAAGCTTTCTTT
J gene: TRBJ1-1
D gene: NA
clone size: NA
V gene: TRBV2

CDR3 protein: CASSWPGQGSSNEQFF
CDR3 DNA: TGCGCCAGCAGCTGGCCGGGACAGGGTTCTTCCAATGAGCAGTTCTTC
J gene: TRBJ2-1
D gene: TRBD1
clone size: NA
V gene: TRBV5-1

CDR3 protein: CASSRRSVTNIGDEQFF
CDR3 DNA: TGCGCCAGCAGCCGCAGGAGCGTCACCAATATCGGGGATGAGCAGTTCTTC
J gene: TRBJ2-1
D gene: NA
clone size: NA
V gene: TRBV5-1

CDR3 protein: CASSQHHAGTGDSPLHF
CDR3 DNA: TGCGCCAGCAGCCAGCACCACGCCGGGACAGGGGATTCACCCCTCCACTTT
J gene: TRBJ1-6
D gene: TRBD1
clone size: NA
V gene: TRBV4-3

CDR3 protein: CATSDFSSVGHNEQFF
CDR3 DNA: TGTGCCACCAGTGATTTTTCTAGCGTCGGGCACAATGAGCAGTTCTTC
J gene: TRBJ2-1
D gene: NA
clone size: NA
V gene: TRBV24-1

CDR3 protein: CASTSNLRGEKLFF
CDR3 DNA: TGTGCCAGCACCTCAAACCTTAGAGGGGAAAAACTGTTTTTT
J gene: TRBJ1-4
D gene: NA
clone size: NA
V gene: TRBV27

CDR3 protein: CALRGQLNTEAFF
CDR3 DNA: TGTGCCCTGAGAGGACAGCTGAACACTGAAGCTTTCTTT
J gene: TRBJ1-1
D gene: NA
clone size: NA
V gene: TRBV21-1

CDR3 protein: CASFSDRMNTEAFF
CDR3 DNA: TGTGCCAGCTTTTCGGACAGGATGAACACTGAAGCTTTCTTT
J gene: TRBJ1-1
D gene: TRBD1
clone size: NA
V gene: TRBV19

CDR3 protein: CASSLARTGGYEQYF
CDR3 DNA: TGTGCCAGCAGCTTGGCAAGGACAGGGGGATACGAGCAGTACTTC
J gene: TRBJ2-7
D gene: TRBD1
clone size: NA
V gene: TRBV5-6

CDR3 protein: CASSLYHGTGYQETQYF
CDR3 DNA: TGTGCCAGCAGCTTGTATCACGGGACAGGGTACCAAGAGACCCAGTACTTC
J gene: TRBJ2-5
D gene: TRBD1
clone size: once
V gene: TRBV7-9

CDR3 protein: CASSPLAGATDTQYF
CDR3 DNA: TGTGCCAGCAGCCCACTAGCGGGAGCCACAGATACGCAGTATTTT
J gene: TRBJ2-3
D gene: TRBD2
clone size: NA
V gene: TRBV7-2

CDR3 protein: CASSLSSSSFGEQYF
CDR3 DNA: TGCGCCAGCAGCTTGTCGTCTAGTTCTTTCGGCGAGCAGTACTTC
J gene: TRBJ2-7
D gene: NA
clone size: NA
V gene: TRBV5-1

CDR3 protein: CASSQAEGGWGYTF
CDR3 DNA: TGTGCCAGCAGCCAAGCCGAAGGGGGTTGGGGCTACACCTTC
J gene: TRBJ1-2
D gene: NA
clone size: NA
V gene: TRBV3-1/TRBV3-2

CDR3 protein: CASSLVLGPAGPLHF
CDR3 DNA: TGTGCCAGCAGCTTAGTTTTGGGTCCCGCGGGTCCCCTCCACTTT
J gene: TRBJ1-6
D gene: NA
clone size: NA
V gene: TRBV7-8

CDR3 protein: CASSLNRDTEQFF
CDR3 DNA: TGTGCCAGCAGCTTAAACCGGGACACTGAGCAGTTCTTC
J gene: TRBJ2-1
D gene: NA
clone size: NA
V gene: TRBV27

CDR3 protein: CASSDLRVSTDTQYF
CDR3 DNA: TGTGCCAGCAGTGATCTCAGGGTGAGCACAGATACGCAGTATTTT
J gene: TRBJ2-3
D gene: NA
clone size: NA
V gene: TRBV6-1

CDR3 protein: CASDSAYTEAFF
CDR3 DNA: TGTGCCAGCGACTCGGCATACACTGAAGCTTTCTTT
J gene: TRBJ1-1
D gene: NA
clone size: NA
V gene: TRBV7-9

CDR3 protein: CASSWDRFGIYF
CDR3 DNA: TGTGCCAGCAGTTGGGACAGATTTGGCATATATTTT
J gene: TRBJ1-3
D gene: TRBD1
clone size: few
V gene: TRBV6-6

CDR3 protein: CATSRDRQGGEKLFF
CDR3 DNA: TGTGCCACCAGCAGAGATCGACAGGGAGGTGAAAAACTGTTTTTT
J gene: TRBJ1-4
D gene: TRBD1
clone size: NA
V gene: TRBV15

CDR3 protein: CSASQQGNEQFF
CDR3 DNA: TGCAGTGCTAGTCAACAGGGGAATGAGCAGTTCTTC
J gene: TRBJ2-1
D gene: TRBD1
clone size: NA
V gene: TRBV20-1